The following is a T cell receptor beta chain sequence with its context. CDR1 and CDR2 (germline): KGHDR, SFDVKD. This CDR3 spans 13 amino acids. V lost 12 bases and J lost 9; bases outside the gene matches: 16. This specimen belongs to a study of blood T cell repertoires in COVID-19. As originally analysed: Amplified reference gene primers provided the basis for estimating nucleated cell counts. Using immunoSEQ multiplex PCR, the repertoire was profiled, and TCRdb retains in-frame clones only, with some absent. V, J and clone size are those of that table, while D and trimming were read from the DNA. The sample includes about 59,000 clones, around 81% of them seen just once.

The rearrangement joins TRBV24-1 to TRBJ2-7, with 7 bases identical to TRBD1. The source of this sequence is a man in his sixties with acute or convalescent COVID-19. The specimen was peripheral blood. In DNA, the CDR3 is TGTGCCGTGTCGTCCCGGACAGGCCCCCGGCAGTACTTC. This encodes CAVSSRTGPRQYF.